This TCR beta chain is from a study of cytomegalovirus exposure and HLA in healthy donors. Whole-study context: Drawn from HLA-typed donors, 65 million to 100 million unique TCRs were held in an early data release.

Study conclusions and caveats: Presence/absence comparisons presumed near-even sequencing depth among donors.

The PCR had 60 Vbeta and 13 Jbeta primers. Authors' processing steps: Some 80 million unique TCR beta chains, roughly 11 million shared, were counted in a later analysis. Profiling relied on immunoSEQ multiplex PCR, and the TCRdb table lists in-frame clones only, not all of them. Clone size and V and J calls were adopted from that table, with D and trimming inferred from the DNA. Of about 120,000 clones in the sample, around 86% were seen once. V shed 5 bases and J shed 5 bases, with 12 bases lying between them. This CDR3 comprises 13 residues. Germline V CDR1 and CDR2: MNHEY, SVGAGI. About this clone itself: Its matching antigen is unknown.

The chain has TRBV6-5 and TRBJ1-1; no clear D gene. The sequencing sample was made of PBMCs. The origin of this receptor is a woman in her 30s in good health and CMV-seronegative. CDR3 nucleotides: TGTGCCAGCAGTACGGGCCCGGGGACTGAAGCTTTCTTT. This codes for CASSTGPGTEAFF.